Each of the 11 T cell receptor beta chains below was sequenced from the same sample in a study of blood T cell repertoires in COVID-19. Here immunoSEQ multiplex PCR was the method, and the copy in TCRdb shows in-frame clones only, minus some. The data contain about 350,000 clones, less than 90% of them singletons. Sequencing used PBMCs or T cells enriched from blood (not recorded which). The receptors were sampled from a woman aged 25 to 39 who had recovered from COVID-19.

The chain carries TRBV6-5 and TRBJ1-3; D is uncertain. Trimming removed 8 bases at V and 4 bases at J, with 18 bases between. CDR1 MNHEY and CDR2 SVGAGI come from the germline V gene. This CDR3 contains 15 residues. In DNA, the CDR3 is TGTGCCAGCGCAAGCCGGCCAGGCGCGGGAAACACCATATATTTT. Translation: CASASRPGAGNTIYF.

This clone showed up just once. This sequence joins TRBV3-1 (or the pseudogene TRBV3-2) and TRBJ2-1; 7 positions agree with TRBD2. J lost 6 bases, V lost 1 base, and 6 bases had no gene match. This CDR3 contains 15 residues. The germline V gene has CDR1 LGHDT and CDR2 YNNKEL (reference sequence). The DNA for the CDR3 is TGTGCCAGCAGCCAAGGACTACGCGGGGGCAATGAGCAGTTCTTC. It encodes CASSQGLRGGNEQFF.

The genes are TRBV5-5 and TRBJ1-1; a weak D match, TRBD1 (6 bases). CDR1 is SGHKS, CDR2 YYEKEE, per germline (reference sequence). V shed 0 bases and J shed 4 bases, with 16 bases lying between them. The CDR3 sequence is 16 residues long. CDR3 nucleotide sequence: TGTGCCAGCAGCTTGGACACAGGGTTCCGGGGCACTGAAGCTTTCTTT. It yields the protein CASSLDTGFRGTEAFF. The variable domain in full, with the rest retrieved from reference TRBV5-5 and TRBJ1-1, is DAGVTQSPTHLIKTRGQQVTLRCSPISGHKSVSWYQQVLGQGPQFIFQYYEKEERGRGNFPDRFSARQFPNYSSELNVNALLLGDSALYLCASSLDTGFRGTEAFFGQGTRLTVV.

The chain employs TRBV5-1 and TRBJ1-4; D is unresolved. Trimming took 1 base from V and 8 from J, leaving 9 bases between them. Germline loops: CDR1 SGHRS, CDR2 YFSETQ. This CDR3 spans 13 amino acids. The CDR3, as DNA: TGCGCCAGCAGCTTGAGCGGACGGGAAAAACTGTTTTTT. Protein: CASSLSGREKLFF.

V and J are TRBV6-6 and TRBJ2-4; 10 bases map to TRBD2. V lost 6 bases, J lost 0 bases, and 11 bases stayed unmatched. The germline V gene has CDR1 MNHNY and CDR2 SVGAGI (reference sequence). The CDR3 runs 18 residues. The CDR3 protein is CASRRSGGAGGAKNIQYF. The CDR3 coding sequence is TGTGCCAGCAGACGAAGCGGGGGGGCCGGTGGAGCCAAAAACATTCAGTACTTC.

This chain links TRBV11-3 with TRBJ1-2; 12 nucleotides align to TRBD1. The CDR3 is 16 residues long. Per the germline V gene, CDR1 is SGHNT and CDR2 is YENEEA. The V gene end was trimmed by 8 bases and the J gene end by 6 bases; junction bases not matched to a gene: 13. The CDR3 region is CASPGQGALRLDGYTF. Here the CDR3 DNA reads TGTGCCAGCCCGGGACAGGGGGCTCTAAGATTGGATGGCTACACCTTC.

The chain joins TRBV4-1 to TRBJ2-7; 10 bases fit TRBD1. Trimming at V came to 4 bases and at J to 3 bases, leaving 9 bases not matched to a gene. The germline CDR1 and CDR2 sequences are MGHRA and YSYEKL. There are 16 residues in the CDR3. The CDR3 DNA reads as TGCGCCAGCAGCCGATATCACGGGACAGGGGACTACGAGCAGTACTTC. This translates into CASSRYHGTGDYEQYF.

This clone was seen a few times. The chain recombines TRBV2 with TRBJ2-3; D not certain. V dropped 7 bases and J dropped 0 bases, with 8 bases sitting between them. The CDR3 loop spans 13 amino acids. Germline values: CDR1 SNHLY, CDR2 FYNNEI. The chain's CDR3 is CASTVRSTDTQYF. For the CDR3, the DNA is TGTGCCAGCACGGTGCGGAGCACAGATACGCAGTATTTT.

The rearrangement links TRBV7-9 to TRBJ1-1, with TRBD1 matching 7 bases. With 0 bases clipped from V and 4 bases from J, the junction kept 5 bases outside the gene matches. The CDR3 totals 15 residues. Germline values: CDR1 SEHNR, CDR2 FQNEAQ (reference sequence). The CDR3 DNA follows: TGTGCCAGCAGCTTAGCACAGGGGCCTAGCACTGAAGCTTTCTTT. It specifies CASSLAQGPSTEAFF.

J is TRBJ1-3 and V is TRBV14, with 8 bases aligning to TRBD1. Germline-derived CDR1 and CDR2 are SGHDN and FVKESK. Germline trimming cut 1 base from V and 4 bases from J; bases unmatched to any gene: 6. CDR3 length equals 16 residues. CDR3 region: CASSQVQGAGGNTIYF. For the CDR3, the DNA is TGTGCCAGCAGCCAAGTTCAGGGGGCAGGAGGAAACACCATATATTTT.

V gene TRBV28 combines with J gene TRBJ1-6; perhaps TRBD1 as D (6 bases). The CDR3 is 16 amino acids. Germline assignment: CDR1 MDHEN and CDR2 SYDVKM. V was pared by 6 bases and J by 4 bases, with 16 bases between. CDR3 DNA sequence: TGTGCCAGCAGCCCACGTGGGAGGGGGTATAATTCACCCCTCCACTTT. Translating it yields CASSPRGRGYNSPLHF.